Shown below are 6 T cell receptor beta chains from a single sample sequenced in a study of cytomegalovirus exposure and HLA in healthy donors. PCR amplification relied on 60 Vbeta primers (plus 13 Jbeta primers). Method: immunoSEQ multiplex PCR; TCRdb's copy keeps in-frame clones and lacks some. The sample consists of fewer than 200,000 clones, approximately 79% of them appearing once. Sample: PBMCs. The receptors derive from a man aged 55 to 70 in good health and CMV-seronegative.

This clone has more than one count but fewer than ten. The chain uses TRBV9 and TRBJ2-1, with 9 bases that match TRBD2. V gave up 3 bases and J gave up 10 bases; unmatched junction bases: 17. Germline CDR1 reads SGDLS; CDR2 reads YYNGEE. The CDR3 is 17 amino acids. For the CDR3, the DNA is TGTGCCAGCAGCGCAGGAGGGGGGGGGTCTAGCGGGGAAGAGCAGTTCTTC. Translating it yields CASSAGGGGSSGEEQFF.

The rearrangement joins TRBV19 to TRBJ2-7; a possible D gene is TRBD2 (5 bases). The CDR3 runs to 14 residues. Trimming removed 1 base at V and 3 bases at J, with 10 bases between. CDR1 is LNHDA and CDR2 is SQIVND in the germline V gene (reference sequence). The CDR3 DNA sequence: TGTGCCAGTAGTATAGGGGCTAGCAACTACGAGCAGTACTTC. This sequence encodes CASSIGASNYEQYF.

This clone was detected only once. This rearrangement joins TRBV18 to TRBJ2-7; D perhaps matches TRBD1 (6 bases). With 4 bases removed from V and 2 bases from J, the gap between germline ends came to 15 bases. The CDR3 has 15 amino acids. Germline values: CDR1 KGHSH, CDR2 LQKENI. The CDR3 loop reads CASSRLRDTPYEQYF. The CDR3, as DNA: TGTGCCAGCTCACGCCTCCGGGACACCCCCTACGAGCAGTACTTC.

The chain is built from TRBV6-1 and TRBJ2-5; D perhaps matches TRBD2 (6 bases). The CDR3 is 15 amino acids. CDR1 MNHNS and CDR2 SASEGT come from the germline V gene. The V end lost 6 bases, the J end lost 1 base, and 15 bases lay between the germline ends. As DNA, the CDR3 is TGTGCCAGCAGAGCGGGTCTCACCGCCCAAGAGACCCAGTACTTC. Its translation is CASRAGLTAQETQYF.

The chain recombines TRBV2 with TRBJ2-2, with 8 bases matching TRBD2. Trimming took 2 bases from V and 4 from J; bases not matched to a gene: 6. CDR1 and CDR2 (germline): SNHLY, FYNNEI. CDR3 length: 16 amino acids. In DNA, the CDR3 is TGTGCCAGCAGTGAATTCCAAGCGGGAGTCACCGGGGAGCTGTTTTTT. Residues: CASSEFQAGVTGELFF.

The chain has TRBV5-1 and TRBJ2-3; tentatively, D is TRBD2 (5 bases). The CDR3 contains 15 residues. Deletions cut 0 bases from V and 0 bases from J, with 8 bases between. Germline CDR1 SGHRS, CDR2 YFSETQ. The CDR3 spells CASSLVRGSTDTQYF. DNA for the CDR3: TGCGCCAGCAGCTTGGTACGGGGAAGCACAGATACGCAGTATTTT.